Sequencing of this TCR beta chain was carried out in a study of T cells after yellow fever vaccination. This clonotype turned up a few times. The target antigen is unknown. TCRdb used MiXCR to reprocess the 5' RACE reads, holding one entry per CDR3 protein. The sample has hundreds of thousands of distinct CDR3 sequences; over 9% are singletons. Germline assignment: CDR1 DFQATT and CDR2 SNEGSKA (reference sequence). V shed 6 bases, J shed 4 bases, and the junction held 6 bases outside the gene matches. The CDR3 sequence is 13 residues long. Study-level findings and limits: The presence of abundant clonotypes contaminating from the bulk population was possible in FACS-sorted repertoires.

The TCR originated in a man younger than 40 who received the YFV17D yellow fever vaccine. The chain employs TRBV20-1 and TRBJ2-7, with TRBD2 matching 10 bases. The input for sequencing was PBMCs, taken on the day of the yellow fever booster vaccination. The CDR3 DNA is TGCAGTGCCGCCGGGACTAGCGAATACGAGCAGTACTTC. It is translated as CSAAGTSEYEQYF.